This T cell receptor beta chain was captured by sequencing in a study of blood T cell repertoires in COVID-19. Study in general: Material from acute and convalescent COVID-19 was sourced from the United States, Italy and Spain. T cells, B-cell-depleted T cells, or PBMCs supplied cDNA or gDNA.

Trimming stripped 4 bases from V and 3 bases from J, with 15 bases between. The CDR3 runs 15 residues. CDR1 is MNHEY and CDR2 is SVGAGI in the germline V gene. Repertoires were generated with immunoSEQ multiplex PCR, while TCRdb's copy carries only in-frame clones and drops some. The sample yields some 38,000 clones, around four fifths seen once. The origin of this receptor is a man in his forties or fifties with active COVID-19. The chain combines TRBV6-5 with TRBJ1-1; maybe TRBD1 (6 bases). The sequenced material came from peripheral blood. The CDR3 sequence: CASSSPRGGDTEAFF. As DNA, the CDR3 is TGTGCCAGCAGTTCCCCAAGGGGGGGGGACACTGAAGCTTTCTTT.